The clone carrying this TCR beta chain is large by share. As yet, its antigen is unknown. Tregs were sorted as CD4+CD25+CD127-/low cells. TRBV12-4/TRBJ1-2 clonotypes were amplified with adaptor-ligated barcode primers. TCRdb re-called the multiplex PCR reads through MiXCR, storing one row per CDR3 protein. Of about 480 distinct CDR3 sequences detected, around 5% appear once; the ten largest clones hold about a sixth. Study outcomes and limitations: Roughly 14% of tumor Treg sequences matched naive CD4+ cells. Tumor memory CD4+ T cell TCR gene usage was found to cluster with blood and lymph node memory CD4+ cells and with lymph node naive CD4+ cells.

Trimming took 3 bases from V and 4 from J; bases not matched to a gene: 14. The CDR3 consists of 18 residues. The specimen sequenced was Tregs sorted from blood. This sequence joins TRBV12-3 or TRBV12-4 and TRBJ1-2; 10 bases fit TRBD1. This sequence was found in a female donor with breast cancer. The CDR3 loop reads CASSFHGDRGHGCYGYTF. Here the CDR3 DNA reads TGTGCCAGCAGTTTTCATGGGGACAGGGGTCATGGATGCTATGGCTACACCTTC.